Sequencing of this T cell receptor (beta chain) was carried out in a study of response to subunit inactivated influenza vaccine. Each CDR3 protein gets one entry after TCRdb re-called the RT-PCR reads with MiXCR. The sample yields roughly 550,000 distinct CDR3 sequences, approximately 20% seen once. This clonotype was observed a handful of times. The data also belong to a second study, concerning T cells expressing NK-cell markers. That publication notes: Template switching by 5'RACE with UMIs generated the TCR beta cDNA. Roughly 1.0-8% of CD8+ T cells in about six donors belonged to dominant NKG2C+ clonotypes. Uncertainty persisted over the HCMV specificity of expanded NKG2C+ T cell clones.

The sequence was collected from a middle-aged man who received an inactivated influenza vaccine. The specimen was CD4+ T cells sorted from PBMCs, collected about 13 days after vaccination.

The CDR3 region is CASSRLEGRGYTF. CDR3 coding DNA: TGTGCCAGCAGTAGGTTGGAGGGGCGCGGCTACACCTTC. The J gene is TRBJ1-2, the V gene TRBV12-3 or TRBV12-4; tentative D call: TRBD1 (5 bases). The ends were cut back, 5 bases at V and 8 bases at J, with 15 bases in the middle. The CDR3 is 13 residues long.